This T cell receptor beta chain was sequenced in a study of CD8 T cells in Susac syndrome. Random hexamers were used to reverse transcribe the RNA input (about 0.45 to 1 ug). TCRdb independently ran MiXCR on the immunoSEQ multiplex PCR reads; one entry per CDR3 protein. The sample shows approximately 150,000 distinct CDR3 sequences, 90% to 97% of them seen only once. The CDR3 is made up of 15 amino acids. Trimming cost V 7 bases and J 5 bases; bases outside gene matches: 12. Germline V lookup: CDR1 SQVTM, CDR2 ANQGSEA. Sequences were obtained from CD4+ T cells from PBMCs. The TCR was taken from a human donor with Susac syndrome. The rearrangement links TRBV29-1 to TRBJ2-5; TRBD2 agrees at 11 bases. The CDR3 DNA reads TGCAGCGAGAGCCCAATTAGCGGGGGGGCGGAGACCCAGTACTTC. It encodes CSESPISGGAETQYF.